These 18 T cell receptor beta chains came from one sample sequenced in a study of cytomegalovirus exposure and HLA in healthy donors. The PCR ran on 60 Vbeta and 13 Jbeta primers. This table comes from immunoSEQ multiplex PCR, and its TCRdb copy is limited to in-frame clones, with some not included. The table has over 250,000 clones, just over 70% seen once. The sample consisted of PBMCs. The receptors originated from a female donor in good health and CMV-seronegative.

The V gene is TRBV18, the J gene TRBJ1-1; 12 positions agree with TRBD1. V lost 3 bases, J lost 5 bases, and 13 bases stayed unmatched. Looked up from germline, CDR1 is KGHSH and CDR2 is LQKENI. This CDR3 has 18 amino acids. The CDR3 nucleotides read TGTGCCAGCTCACCTTTTGGGACAGGGGGCGCCGAGGGAACTGAAGCTTTCTTT. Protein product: CASSPFGTGGAEGTEAFF.

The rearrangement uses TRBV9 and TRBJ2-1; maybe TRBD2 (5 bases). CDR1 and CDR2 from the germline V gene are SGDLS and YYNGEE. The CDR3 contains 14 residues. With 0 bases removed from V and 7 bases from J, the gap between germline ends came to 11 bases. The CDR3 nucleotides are TGTGCCAGCAGCGTAGGCACTAGAGCTAATGAGCAGTTCTTC. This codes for CASSVGTRANEQFF.

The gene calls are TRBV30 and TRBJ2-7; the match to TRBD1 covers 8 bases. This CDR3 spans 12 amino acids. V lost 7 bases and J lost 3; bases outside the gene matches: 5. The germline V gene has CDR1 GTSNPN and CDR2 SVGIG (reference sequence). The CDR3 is CASRDRHYEQYF. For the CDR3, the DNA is TGTGCCTCCCGGGACAGGCACTACGAGCAGTACTTC.

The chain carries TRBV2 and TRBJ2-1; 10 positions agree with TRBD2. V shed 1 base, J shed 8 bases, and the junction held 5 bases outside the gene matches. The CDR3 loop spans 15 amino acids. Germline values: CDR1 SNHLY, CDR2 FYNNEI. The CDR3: CASSEELAGIDEQFF. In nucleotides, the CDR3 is TGTGCCAGCAGTGAAGAACTAGCGGGAATTGATGAGCAGTTCTTC.

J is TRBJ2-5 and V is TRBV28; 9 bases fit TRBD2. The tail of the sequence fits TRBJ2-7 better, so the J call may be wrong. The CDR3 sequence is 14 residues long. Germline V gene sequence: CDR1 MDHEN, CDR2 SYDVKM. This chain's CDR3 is CASRSGGRAYEQYF. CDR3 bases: TGTGCCAGCAGATCGGGCGGGAGGGCCTACGAGCAGTACTTC.

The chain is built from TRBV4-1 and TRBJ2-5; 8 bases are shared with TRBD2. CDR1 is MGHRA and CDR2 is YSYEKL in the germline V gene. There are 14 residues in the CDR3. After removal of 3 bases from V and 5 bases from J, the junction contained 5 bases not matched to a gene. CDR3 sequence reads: CASSHIAGRETQYF. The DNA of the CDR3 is TGCGCCAGCAGCCATATAGCGGGACGGGAGACCCAGTACTTC.

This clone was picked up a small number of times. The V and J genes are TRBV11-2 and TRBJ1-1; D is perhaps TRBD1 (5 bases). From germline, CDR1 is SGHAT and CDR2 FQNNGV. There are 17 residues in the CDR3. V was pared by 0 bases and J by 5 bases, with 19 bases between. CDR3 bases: TGTGCCAGCAGCTTAGATCCCCTCGGGGGAAGACGGACTGAAGCTTTCTTT. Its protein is CASSLDPLGGRRTEAFF. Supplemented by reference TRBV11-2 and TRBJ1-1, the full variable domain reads EAGVAQSPRYKIIEKRQSVAFWCNPISGHATLYWYQQILGQGPKLLIQFQNNGVVDDSQLPKDRFSAERLKGVDSTLKIQPAKLEDSAVYLCASSLDPLGGRRTEAFFGQGTRLTVV.

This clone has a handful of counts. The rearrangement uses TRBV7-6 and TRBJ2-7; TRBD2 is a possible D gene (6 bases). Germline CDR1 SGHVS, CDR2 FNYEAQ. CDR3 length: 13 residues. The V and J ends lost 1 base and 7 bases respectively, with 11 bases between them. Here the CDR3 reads CASSLGLAREQYF. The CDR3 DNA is TGTGCCAGCAGCTTAGGTCTAGCGAGGGAGCAGTACTTC.

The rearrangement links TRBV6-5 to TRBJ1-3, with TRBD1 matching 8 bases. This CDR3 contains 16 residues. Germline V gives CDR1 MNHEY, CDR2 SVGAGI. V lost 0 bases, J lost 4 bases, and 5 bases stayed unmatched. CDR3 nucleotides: TGTGCCAGCAGTTACTCGGGACAGGCAGGGGGAAACACCATATATTTT. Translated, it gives CASSYSGQAGGNTIYF.

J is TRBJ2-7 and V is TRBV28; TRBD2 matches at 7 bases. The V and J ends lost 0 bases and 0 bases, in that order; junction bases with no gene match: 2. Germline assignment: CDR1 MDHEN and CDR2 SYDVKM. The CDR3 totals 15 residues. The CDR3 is CASSLWRGSSYEQYF. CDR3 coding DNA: TGTGCCAGCAGTTTATGGCGGGGGAGCTCCTACGAGCAGTACTTC.

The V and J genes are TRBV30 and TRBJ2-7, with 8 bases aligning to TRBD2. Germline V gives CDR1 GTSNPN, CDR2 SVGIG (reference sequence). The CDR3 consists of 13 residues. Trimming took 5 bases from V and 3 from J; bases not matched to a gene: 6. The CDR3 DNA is TGTGCCTGGGCCGCCGGGACTAGCTACGAGCAGTACTTC. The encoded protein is CAWAAGTSYEQYF.

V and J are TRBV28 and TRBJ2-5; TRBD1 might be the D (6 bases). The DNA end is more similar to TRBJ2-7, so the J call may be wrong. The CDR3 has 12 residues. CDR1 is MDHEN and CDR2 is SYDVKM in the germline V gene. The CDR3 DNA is TGTGCCAGCAGTCCTCAGGGGTACGAGCAGTACTTC. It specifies CASSPQGYEQYF.

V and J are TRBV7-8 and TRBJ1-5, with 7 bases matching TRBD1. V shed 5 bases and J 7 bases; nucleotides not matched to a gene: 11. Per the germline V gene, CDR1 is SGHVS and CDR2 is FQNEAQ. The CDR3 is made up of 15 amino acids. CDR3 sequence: CASSLDRARRQPQHF. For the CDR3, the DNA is TGTGCCAGCAGCCTAGACAGGGCGCGACGACAGCCCCAGCATTTT.

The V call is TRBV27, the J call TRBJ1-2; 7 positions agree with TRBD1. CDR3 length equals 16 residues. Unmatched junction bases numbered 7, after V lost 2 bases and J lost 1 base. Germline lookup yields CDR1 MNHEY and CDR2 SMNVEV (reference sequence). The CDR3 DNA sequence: TGTGCCAGCAGTTTAAGTCCAGGGGGAAGTAACTATGGCTACACCTTC. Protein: CASSLSPGGSNYGYTF.

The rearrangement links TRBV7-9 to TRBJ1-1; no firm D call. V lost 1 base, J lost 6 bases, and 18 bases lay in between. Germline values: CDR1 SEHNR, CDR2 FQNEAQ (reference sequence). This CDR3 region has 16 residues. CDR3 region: CASSLGLAGGDAEAFF. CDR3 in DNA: TGTGCCAGCAGCTTAGGGCTGGCAGGCGGGGATGCTGAAGCTTTCTTT.

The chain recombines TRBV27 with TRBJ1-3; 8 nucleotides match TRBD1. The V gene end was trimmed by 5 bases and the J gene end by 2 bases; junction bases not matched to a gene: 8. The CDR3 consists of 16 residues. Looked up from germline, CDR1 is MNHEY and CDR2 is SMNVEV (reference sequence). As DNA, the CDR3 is TGTGCCAGCAGTCCAGACAGGGGATTCGCTGGAAACACCATATATTTT. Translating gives CASSPDRGFAGNTIYF.

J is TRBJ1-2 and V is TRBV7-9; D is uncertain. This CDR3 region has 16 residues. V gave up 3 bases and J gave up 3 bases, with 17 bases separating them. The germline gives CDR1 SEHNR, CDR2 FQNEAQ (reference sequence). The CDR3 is CASSFVNTENYYGYTF. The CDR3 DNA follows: TGTGCCAGCAGCTTTGTCAATACCGAGAACTACTATGGCTACACCTTC. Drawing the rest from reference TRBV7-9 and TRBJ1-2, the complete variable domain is DTGVSQNPRHKITKRGQNVTFRCDPISEHNRLYWYRQTLGQGPEFLTYFQNEAQLEKSRLLSDRFSAERPKGSFSTLEIQRTEQGDSAMYLCASSFVNTENYYGYTFGSGTRLTVV.

The CDR3: CASSFPGSGAGTAIYEQYF. In DNA, the CDR3 is TGCGCCAGCAGCTTTCCGGGGTCAGGGGCCGGGACAGCTATCTACGAGCAGTACTTC. V and J are TRBV5-1 and TRBJ2-7, with TRBD1 identical over 7 bases. The germline V gene has CDR1 SGHRS and CDR2 YFSETQ. CDR3 length equals 19 residues. The V segment lost 2 bases and the J segment 3 bases; nucleotides outside the gene matches: 20.